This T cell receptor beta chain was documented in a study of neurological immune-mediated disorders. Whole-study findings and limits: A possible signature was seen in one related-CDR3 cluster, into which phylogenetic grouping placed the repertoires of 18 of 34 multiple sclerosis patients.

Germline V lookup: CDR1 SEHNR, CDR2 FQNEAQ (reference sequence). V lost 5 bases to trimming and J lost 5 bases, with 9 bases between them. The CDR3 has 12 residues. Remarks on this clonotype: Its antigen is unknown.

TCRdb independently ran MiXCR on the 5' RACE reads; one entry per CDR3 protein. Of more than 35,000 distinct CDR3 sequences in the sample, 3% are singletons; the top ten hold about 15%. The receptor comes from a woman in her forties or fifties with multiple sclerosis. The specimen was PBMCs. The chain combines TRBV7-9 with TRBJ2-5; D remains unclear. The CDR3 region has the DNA TGTGCCAGCAGCCCGGAGCCGGAGACCCAGTACTTC. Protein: CASSPEPETQYF. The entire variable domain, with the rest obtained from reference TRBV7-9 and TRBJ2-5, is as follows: DTGVSQNPRHKITKRGQNVTFRCDPISEHNRLYWYRQTLGQGPEFLTYFQNEAQLEKSRLLSDRFSAERPKGSFSTLEIQRTEQGDSAMYLCASSPEPETQYFGPGTRLLVL.